The entry that follows covers one T cell receptor (beta chain) sequence. These data come from a study of blood T cell repertoires in COVID-19. Overall study: The analysed material was cDNA or gDNA that came from T cells, B-cell-depleted T cells, or PBMCs.

CDR3 size: 17 residues. The germline gives CDR1 SNHLY, CDR2 FYNNEI. The ends were cut back, 3 bases at V and 3 bases at J, with 17 bases in the middle. TCRdb's table, derived via immunoSEQ multiplex PCR, lists solely in-frame clones and lacks some. Among hundreds of thousands of clones listed, more than 75% were seen once. The clonotype was recovered from a woman in her sixties in a cohort exposed to, infected with or recovered from COVID-19 (not recorded which). Sequenced input: PBMCs or T cells enriched from blood (not recorded which). The chain combines TRBV2 with TRBJ1-4; perhaps TRBD1 as D (6 bases). CDR3 in DNA: TGTGCCAGCAGTGAGGGGCAGGGGCTCAACGCTAATGAAAAACTGTTTTTT. Protein sequence: CASSEGQGLNANEKLFF.